One sample yielded the 3 T cell receptor beta chains listed below, sequenced in a study of cytomegalovirus exposure and HLA in healthy donors. The PCR ran on 60 Vbeta and 13 Jbeta primers. Libraries were prepared by immunoSEQ multiplex PCR; TCRdb keeps only in-frame clonotypes and omits some of them. The sample carries tens of thousands of clones, roughly 80% recorded once. What was sequenced was PBMCs. These receptors originate from a girl between 2 and 10 years old in good health and CMV-seropositive.

The chain carries TRBV28 and TRBJ2-7; D possibly corresponds to TRBD1 (5 bases). The CDR3 is made up of 16 amino acids. Germline V CDR1 and CDR2: MDHEN, SYDVKM. The V gene lost 7 bases and the J gene lost 0 bases, with 19 bases spanning the gap. The DNA of the CDR3 is TGTGCCAGCACCACCACTTCGACAGATCCCTCCTACGAGCAGTACTTC. Residues: CASTTTSTDPSYEQYF.

The chain joins TRBV20-1 to TRBJ2-7; weak D call: TRBD2 (6 bases). Germline loops: CDR1 DFQATT, CDR2 SNEGSKA (reference sequence). This CDR3 has 10 residues. V shed 5 bases and J shed 10 bases, with 12 bases lying between them. The CDR3 spells CSAFSGPQYF. The CDR3, as DNA: TGCAGTGCTTTTAGCGGACCTCAGTACTTC.

The genes are TRBV11-2 and TRBJ2-5; D remains unclear. Matching the DNA end better, TRBJ2-7 makes the J call doubtful. The germline CDR1 and CDR2 sequences are SGHAT and FQNNGV. This CDR3 region has 12 residues. The CDR3 DNA reads TGTGCCAGCAGCTTAGTTCCCCACGAGCAGTACTTC. It yields the protein CASSLVPHEQYF.